This T cell receptor beta chain was documented in a study of shared clonotypes between healthy human individuals. Whole-study results and caveats: Naive CD4 clonotypes were shared across several donors at about 5.2%.

Trimming removed 3 bases at V and 7 bases at J, with 7 bases between. Germline V lookup: CDR1 MNHEY, CDR2 SMNVEV (reference sequence). The CDR3 is made up of 13 amino acids. The method was immunoSEQ multiplex PCR; TCRdb's version includes in-frame clones alone and lacks a portion of them. The data hold approximately 2.4 million clones, with more than 90% observed a single time. In the case of this clone: No antigen is known for it.

The receptor comes from a man aged 18 to 29 in good health. V is TRBV27 and J is TRBJ1-6; no clear D. Sample: naive CD4+ T cells sorted from blood. As for subset: CD45RA+ positively selected. CDR3 amino acids: CASSFRENSPLHF. CDR3 in DNA: TGTGCCAGCAGTTTTCGGGAAAATTCACCCCTCCACTTT.